A selection of T cell receptor beta chains follows, all from one sample in a study of blood T cell repertoires in COVID-19. This table comes from immunoSEQ multiplex PCR, and its TCRdb copy is limited to in-frame clones, with some not included. The repertoire has about 190,000 clones, around 80% of them found once; the top ten carry under 8%. The sequenced material came from peripheral blood. The receptors stem from a man aged 55 to 69 with acute or convalescent COVID-19. Each CDR3 is given with its conserved first and last residue. A D gene is named only where the DNA matches it firmly. Size is stated for part of the rows, as once, few or many counts, or as a class when the clone is expanded.

clone_size	d_call	v_call	j_call	cdr3_nt	cdr3_aa
few	TRBD1	TRBV9	TRBJ1-2	TGTGCCAGCAGCTCACGAGGGACAGTGCCCGGCTACACCTTC	CASSSRGTVPGYTF
-	TRBD2	TRBV28	TRBJ2-1	TGTGCCAGCAGTTCATCGGGACTAGCGGGGCCAAGCTCCTACAATGAGCAGTTCTTC	CASSSSGLAGPSSYNEQFF
few	-	TRBV7-8	TRBJ2-2	TGTGCCAGCAGCTTACTAGCGCAAACCGGGGAGCTGTTTTTT	CASSLLAQTGELFF
once	-	TRBV19	TRBJ2-3	TGTGCCAGTAGTCGGGGAGCGGGAGATACGCAGTATTTT	CASSRGAGDTQYF
-	-	TRBV6-5	TRBJ2-5	TGTGCCAGCAGTCTCAACGTCCGGGAGACCCAGTACTTC	CASSLNVRETQYF
-	-	TRBV3-1/TRBV3-2	TRBJ2-1	TGTGCCAGCAGCCAAGTGAGAGCTGAGCAGTTCTTC	CASSQVRAEQFF
-	-	TRBV7-8	TRBJ1-3	TGTGCCAGCAGCTTAGGTCGTAGAAACACCATATATTTT	CASSLGRRNTIYF
few	-	TRBV4-1	TRBJ2-1	TGCGCCAGCAGCCAAGTAGTCTCCTACAATGAGCAGTTCTTC	CASSQVVSYNEQFF
-	-	TRBV27	TRBJ1-4	TGTGCCAGCAGTTTGTCAGGCGATGAAAAACTGTTTTTT	CASSLSGDEKLFF
-	TRBD2	TRBV11-2	TRBJ2-1	TGTGCCAGCAGCTTAGAGCCGACTAGCGGGCCAAACAATGAGCAGTTCTTC	CASSLEPTSGPNNEQFF
-	TRBD1	TRBV5-1	TRBJ1-1	TGCGCCAGCAGCCGGGGTGGAGGGGGCAATATTCGGACTGAAGCTTTCTTT	CASSRGGGGNIRTEAFF
once	TRBD1	TRBV19	TRBJ1-3	TGTGCCAGTAGTCCGGAAACGGGACAGGGAAACACCATATATTTT	CASSPETGQGNTIYF
-	-	TRBV28	TRBJ1-1	TGTGCCAGCGCCTTGGCAGGTCTAATAAACACTGAAGCTTTCTTT	CASALAGLINTEAFF
-	TRBD1	TRBV18	TRBJ2-1	TGTGCCAGCTCACCGCTCCGGGACAGGGTTGTAAATGAGCAGTTCTTC	CASSPLRDRVVNEQFF
-	-	TRBV30	TRBJ2-1	TGTGCCTGGATATTCGGCGGAGCTCAGGGGCGTGAGCAGTTCTTC	CAWIFGGAQGREQFF
-	TRBD2	TRBV7-9	TRBJ2-1	TGTGCCAGCAGCTTAACTAGCGGGAGTTATTTTGAGCAGTTCTTC	CASSLTSGSYFEQFF
-	-	TRBV4-3	TRBJ1-2	TGCGCCAGCAGCCAAGCGGAGAGCTATGGCTACACCTTC	CASSQAESYGYTF
-	-	TRBV18	TRBJ1-4	TGTGCCAGCTCACCAAACGCAGGGGTAATTGAAAAACTGTTTTTT	CASSPNAGVIEKLFF
-	-	TRBV24-1	TRBJ2-3	TGTGCCACCAGTGATTTGTCCTTGTCCCCAGATACGCAGTATTTT	CATSDLSLSPDTQYF
-	-	TRBV18	TRBJ2-3	TGTGCCAGCTCACCACCTCGACTAGATACGCAGTATTTT	CASSPPRLDTQYF
-	-	TRBV4-2	TRBJ2-3	TGTGCCAGCAGCCAAGATAGCGGCACAGATACGCAGTATTTT	CASSQDSGTDTQYF
few	TRBD1	TRBV4-1	TRBJ1-5	TGCGCCAGCAGCCTTACCACAGGGGGCTGGAATCAGCCCCAGCATTTT	CASSLTTGGWNQPQHF
many	-	TRBV24-1	TRBJ1-1	TGTGCCACCAGTGACTCCCGGGGGGCTGGCACTGAAGCTTTCTTT	CATSDSRGAGTEAFF
few	-	TRBV2	TRBJ2-7	TGTGCCAGCAGTGATACGGGCGAGCAGTACTTC	CASSDTGEQYF
-	-	TRBV9	TRBJ1-3	TGTGCCAGCAGCGTAGAATGGGATGGGGCCGGAAACACCATATATTTT	CASSVEWDGAGNTIYF
-	-	TRBV4-1	TRBJ2-3	TGCGCCAGCAGCCAAGTTCCGTCAGGGGCGGATACGCAGTATTTT	CASSQVPSGADTQYF
-	-	TRBV3-1/TRBV3-2	TRBJ2-2	TGTGCCAGCAGCCAAGTCCCCCCAGGGGTGGGCGGGGAGCTGTTTTTT	CASSQVPPGVGGELFF
few	TRBD2	TRBV9	TRBJ2-3	TGTGCCAGCAGCCTTGGACTAGCGGCCACAGATACGCAGTATTTT	CASSLGLAATDTQYF
-	TRBD1	TRBV29-1	TRBJ1-5	TGCAGCGTAGCGCAGGGGGGTCGGGGTCAGCCCCAGCATTTT	CSVAQGGRGQPQHF
few	-	TRBV25-1	TRBJ2-6	TGTGCCAGCAGTGATTTTTCGGTAGCGGCCAACGTCCTGACTTTC	CASSDFSVAANVLTF
-	TRBD1	TRBV4-3	TRBJ1-1	TGCGCCAGCAGCCTAGGACAGGGCGGTGAAGCTTTCTTT	CASSLGQGGEAFF
-	TRBD1	TRBV10-2	TRBJ1-1	TGCGCCAGCAGTGAGGTTGTCTGGGACAGGGGATCGTTT	CASSEVVWDRGSF